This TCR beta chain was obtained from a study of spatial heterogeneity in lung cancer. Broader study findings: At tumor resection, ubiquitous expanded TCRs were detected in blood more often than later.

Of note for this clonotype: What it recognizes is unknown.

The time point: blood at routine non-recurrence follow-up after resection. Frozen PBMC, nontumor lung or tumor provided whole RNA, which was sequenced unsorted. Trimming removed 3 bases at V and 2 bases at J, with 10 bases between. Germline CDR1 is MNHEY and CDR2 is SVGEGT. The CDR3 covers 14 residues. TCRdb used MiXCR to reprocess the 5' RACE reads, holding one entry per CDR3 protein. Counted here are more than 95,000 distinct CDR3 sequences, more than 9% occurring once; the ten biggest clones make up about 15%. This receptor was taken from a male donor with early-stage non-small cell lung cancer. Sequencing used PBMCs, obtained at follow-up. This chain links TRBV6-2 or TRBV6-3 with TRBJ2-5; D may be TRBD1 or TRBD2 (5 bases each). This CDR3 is CASSYRGDQETQYF. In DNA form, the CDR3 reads TGTGCCAGCAGTTATCGAGGGGATCAAGAGACCCAGTACTTC.